These T cell receptor beta chains were read from a single sample in a study of identical twins. TCRdb redid the calling of the 5' RACE reads with MiXCR, one entry per CDR3 protein. In the table there are about 300,000 distinct CDR3 sequences, approximately 13% of which are singletons. These data also featured in a second study, about yellow fever vaccine responses in identical twins.

Input material: CD8+ T cells sorted from blood. Receptors were obtained from a woman aged 18-29 years in good health. CDR3s include the opening cysteine and the closing phenylalanine or tryptophan. A D gene is named only where the DNA matches it firmly. Size is omitted from some rows. Given values are once, few, many or a class for expanded clones.

abundance	v_gene	d_gene	j_gene	CDR3aa	CDR3nt
few	TRBV7-3	-	TRBJ1-5	CASSLSVSDSVCQPQHF	TGTGCCAGCAGCTTATCTGTCTCCGACAGCGTATGTCAGCCCCAGCATTTT
-	TRBV29-1	-	TRBJ1-2	CSVEGGAYGYTF	TGCAGCGTTGAAGGGGGGGCCTATGGCTACACCTTC
-	TRBV11-1	TRBD2	TRBJ2-1	CASSLNSPTSGRDNEQFF	TGTGCCAGCAGCTTAAATAGCCCAACTAGCGGGAGGGACAATGAGCAGTTCTTC
-	TRBV2	-	TRBJ2-1	CASSGISSYNEQFF	TGTGCCAGCAGTGGTATCAGCTCCTACAATGAGCAGTTCTTC
few	TRBV15	-	TRBJ1-4	CATSGEGREKLFF	TGTGCCACCAGCGGCGAGGGTAGAGAAAAACTGTTTTTT
few	TRBV28	-	TRBJ1-2	CASSYQGLGGYTF	TGTGCCAGCAGTTACCAGGGCCTAGGGGGCTACACCTTC
few	TRBV12-3/TRBV12-4	TRBD1	TRBJ2-2	CASSLPRTGTGELFF	TGTGCCAGCAGTTTACCCAGGACAGGGACCGGGGAGCTGTTTTTT
-	TRBV24-1	-	TRBJ2-3	CATSGATDTQYF	TGTGCCACTTCAGGGGCCACAGATACGCAGTATTTT
few	TRBV4-1	-	TRBJ2-1	CASSQDERGPTGDEQFF	TGCGCCAGCAGCCAAGACGAGAGGGGGCCCACGGGGGATGAGCAGTTCTTC
-	TRBV9	TRBD2	TRBJ2-7	CASSVGLAGANEQYF	TGTGCCAGCAGCGTGGGACTAGCGGGAGCCAACGAGCAGTACTTC
-	TRBV10-3	-	TRBJ2-7	CAISEFRDLSYEQYF	TGTGCCATCAGTGAATTCCGGGACTTGTCCTACGAGCAGTACTTC
many	TRBV12-3/TRBV12-4	-	TRBJ2-5	CASRGPSETQYF	TGTGCCAGCCGGGGGCCGTCCGAGACCCAGTACTTC
few	TRBV27	TRBD1	TRBJ1-4	CASSVTGQPNEKLFF	TGTGCCAGCAGTGTAACGGGACAGCCGAATGAAAAACTGTTTTTT
-	TRBV20-1	-	TRBJ2-5	CSAREGDRKETQYF	TGCAGTGCTAGGGAAGGGGACCGAAAAGAGACCCAGTACTTC
-	TRBV6-5	-	TRBJ2-3	CASSYGEDTDTQYF	TGTGCCAGCAGTTACGGGGAGGACACAGATACGCAGTATTTT
-	TRBV12-2	-	TRBJ2-5	CASRPSRIAGGPRMIWETQYF	TGTGCAAGTCGCCCTAGTCGGATAGCGGGGGGGCCGAGAATGATTTGGGAGACCCAGTACTTC
many	TRBV4-1	TRBD1	TRBJ1-1	CASSQIVDRVTNTEAFF	TGCGCCAGCAGCCAAATAGTGGACAGGGTAACGAACACTGAAGCTTTCTTT
few	TRBV13	TRBD2	TRBJ2-5	CASSSQTSGGNDGQETQYF	TGTGCCAGCAGCTCGCAGACTAGCGGGGGCAACGACGGCCAAGAGACCCAGTACTTC
-	TRBV5-1	TRBD2	TRBJ2-1	CASSERGRNFDLTYNEQFF	TGCGCCAGCAGCGAGCGGGGCCGCAACTTCGATTTAACCTACAATGAGCAGTTCTTC
-	TRBV7-2	TRBD1	TRBJ2-5	CASSRHRDRDQETQYF	TGTGCCAGCAGCCGCCACCGGGACAGGGATCAAGAGACCCAGTACTTC
many	TRBV7-2	-	TRBJ1-2	CASSLDSQGIYGYTF	TGTGCCAGCAGCTTAGATTCGCAGGGGATCTATGGCTACACCTTC
few	TRBV27	TRBD1	TRBJ2-1	CASSSIVTGPKIDEQFF	TGTGCCAGCAGTTCAATCGTGACAGGGCCCAAGATTGATGAGCAGTTCTTC
many	TRBV3-1	-	TRBJ2-1	CASSLGGPGYNEQFF	TGTGCCAGCAGCCTTGGGGGGCCCGGATACAATGAGCAGTTCTTC
many	TRBV9	-	TRBJ2-3	CASSVGDGSTDTQYF	TGTGCCAGCAGCGTAGGCGACGGGAGCACAGATACGCAGTATTTT
few	TRBV18	TRBD2	TRBJ2-1	CASSIELAPFDEQFF	TGTGCCAGCTCAATCGAACTAGCGCCTTTCGATGAGCAGTTCTTC
-	TRBV27	-	TRBJ2-1	CASSFTGLYNEQFF	TGTGCCAGCAGTTTTACTGGACTCTACAATGAGCAGTTCTTC
-	TRBV28	TRBD2	TRBJ2-3	CASSSWTSGGEADTQYF	TGTGCCAGCAGTTCCTGGACTAGCGGGGGGGAAGCAGATACGCAGTATTTT
many	TRBV12-3/TRBV12-4	-	TRBJ1-1	CASSLGDSGTEAFF	TGTGCCAGCAGTTTGGGGGATAGCGGCACTGAAGCTTTCTTT
-	TRBV4-1	TRBD1	TRBJ1-1	CASRDRALNTEAFF	TGCGCCAGCAGGGACAGGGCATTGAACACTGAAGCTTTCTTT
many	TRBV24-1	-	TRBJ2-5	CATVDRSEETQYF	TGTGCCACCGTCGACAGGTCTGAAGAGACCCAGTACTTC
few	TRBV27	-	TRBJ1-4	CASSPQSREKLFF	TGTGCCAGCAGTCCCCAGTCGCGTGAAAAACTGTTTTTT
few	TRBV14	TRBD2	TRBJ2-1	CASSQILGTSGLDEQFF	TGTGCCAGCAGCCAAATTTTAGGGACTAGCGGGCTCGATGAGCAGTTCTTC
-	TRBV29-1	TRBD2	TRBJ2-1	CSVDSGRSDNEQFF	TGCAGCGTGGACAGCGGGAGGTCTGACAATGAGCAGTTCTTC
-	TRBV7-9	TRBD1	TRBJ2-1	CASSPQGVSSYNEQFF	TGTGCCAGCAGCCCACAGGGGGTTAGCTCCTACAATGAGCAGTTCTTC
-	TRBV24-1	-	TRBJ1-1	CATSDPPPRNQGTEAFF	TGTGCCACCAGTGACCCACCACCACGGAACCAGGGCACTGAAGCTTTCTTT
many	TRBV7-9	-	TRBJ1-4	CASSLTNDNEKLFF	TGTGCCAGCAGCTTAACCAACGACAATGAAAAACTGTTTTTT
few	TRBV10-3	TRBD2	TRBJ2-3	CASTSGTSTDTQYF	TGTGCCTCCACTAGCGGGACTAGCACAGATACGCAGTATTTT
few	TRBV6-1	-	TRBJ1-1	CASRRPGVREAFF	TGTGCCAGCAGAAGGCCGGGGGTGCGTGAAGCTTTCTTT
-	TRBV5-6	-	TRBJ2-1	CASSFRQGSYNEQFF	TGTGCCAGCAGCTTCCGTCAGGGATCCTACAATGAGCAGTTCTTC
-	TRBV27	TRBD2	TRBJ2-7	CASSSGTRRYEQYF	TGTGCCAGCAGTTCCGGGACTAGACGGTACGAGCAGTACTTC
many	TRBV4-1	-	TRBJ1-5	CASSQEGGNQPQHF	TGCGCCAGCAGCCAAGAAGGGGGGAATCAGCCCCAGCATTTT
-	TRBV12-3/TRBV12-4	-	TRBJ2-5	CASSSGVYQETQYF	TGTGCCAGCAGTAGCGGAGTGTACCAAGAGACCCAGTACTTC
-	TRBV7-9	TRBD2	TRBJ2-5	CASSLVKFVAGSETQYF	TGTGCCAGCAGCTTAGTCAAATTTGTAGCGGGATCGGAGACCCAGTACTTC
many	TRBV12-3/TRBV12-4	-	TRBJ2-7	CASSLAPYEQYF	TGTGCCAGCAGTTTAGCCCCCTACGAGCAGTACTTC
once	TRBV3-1	TRBD1	TRBJ2-5	CASSKQTGASQETQYF	TGTGCCAGCAGCAAGCAGACAGGGGCGTCCCAAGAGACCCAGTACTTC
-	TRBV2	-	TRBJ2-1	CASIPEGPPTYNEQFF	TGTGCCAGCATCCCCGAGGGGCCCCCTACTTACAATGAGCAGTTCTTC
many	TRBV5-5	-	TRBJ2-3	CASSQPLDTQYF	TGTGCCAGCAGCCAACCTTTAGATACGCAGTATTTT
-	TRBV3-1	-	TRBJ2-2	CASSQGPGPTTGELFF	TGTGCCAGCAGCCAAGGGCCGGGGCCAACAACCGGGGAGCTGTTTTTT
-	TRBV27	-	TRBJ1-1	CASRDTSTEAFF	TGTGCCAGCAGAGACACGAGCACTGAAGCTTTCTTT
-	TRBV18	TRBD1	TRBJ1-2	CASSPQHHRDRFPVNYGYTF	TGTGCCAGCTCACCTCAACACCACCGGGACAGGTTCCCGGTAAACTATGGCTACACCTTC
many	TRBV10-3	TRBD2	TRBJ2-1	CAIRAGSSYNEQFF	TGTGCCATCAGAGCGGGGAGCTCCTACAATGAGCAGTTCTTC